This record concerns one T cell receptor beta chain sequence. Its target is not known. The CDR3 runs 14 residues. Per germline, CDR1 SGHTA and CDR2 FQGTGA. Trimming took 1 base from V and 5 from J, leaving 8 bases between them. Researchers took RNA transcripts and amplified the TCR beta CDR3 regions from them. A set of HTBI primers served as the primers for a first-round RT-PCR of the TCR CDR3. From the multiplex PCR reads, TCRdb called clonotypes with MiXCR, one entry per CDR3 protein. The table has some 620,000 distinct CDR3 sequences, about 17% seen once. This specimen comes from a study of T cells in Graves' hyperthyroidism and ophthalmopathy. Whole-study results and caveats: Blood shared most expanded thyroid clonotypes above 0.001.

Graves' hyperthyroidism was deemed stable absent ophthalmopathy progression within 18 months. The study enrolled patients aged 18 to 65 with newly diagnosed hyperthyroidism of under 2 months' duration. Sequences were obtained from blood. V and J are TRBV7-3 and TRBJ2-2; no clear D gene. This clonotype was obtained from a woman aged 25-40 years with Graves' hyperthyroidism. In DNA, the CDR3 is TGTGCCAGCAGCTTAAACCCGGGTACCGGGGAGCTGTTTTTT. It encodes CASSLNPGTGELFF.